Listed here are 32 T cell receptor beta chains from one sample, sequenced in a study of blood T cells in healthy people across ages. Primed by a sample-barcoded 5' primer and a J-beta primer mix, a second PCR proceeded for 7 to 11 cycles. TCRdb reprocessed the 5' RACE reads via MiXCR and lists one record per CDR3 protein. The sample records about 650,000 distinct CDR3 sequences, around 52% being singletons. Sequenced input: blood. The receptors were sampled from a woman of 80 years or more in good health.

Comment on this clonotype: This may come from a read error, since a much larger clone is one base off. The CDR3 sequence is CATNRDPTGRDEQFF. CDR3 sequence (DNA): TGTGCCACCAACAGAGATCCGACGGGTCGGGATGAGCAGTTCTTC. The rearrangement joins TRBV15 to TRBJ2-1; no clear D gene. The germline V gene encodes CDR1 LNHNV and CDR2 YYDKDF (reference sequence). This CDR3 is 15 amino acids long.

This clonotype turned up a few times. This chain joins TRBV12-3 or TRBV12-4 and TRBJ2-5; TRBD2 matches at 7 bases. The CDR3 runs to 14 residues. J lost 5 bases, V lost 4 bases, and 7 bases had no gene match. Here the CDR3 reads CASSYGGTRETQYF. CDR3 nucleotides: TGTGCCAGCAGTTACGGGGGGACCCGTGAGACCCAGTACTTC.

This clonotype was counted ten times or more. The chain carries TRBV7-2 and TRBJ2-5, with D perhaps TRBD2 (5 bases). CDR3 size: 15 residues. The V gene lost 2 bases and the J gene lost 2 bases, with 12 bases spanning the gap. The V gene's germline CDR1 is SGHTA and CDR2 FQGNSA. The CDR3 loop reads CASSLLAERQETQYF. The CDR3 DNA reads TGTGCCAGCAGCTTACTAGCAGAAAGACAAGAGACCCAGTACTTC.

Ten or more counts support this clonotype. The genes are TRBV20-1 and TRBJ2-1; D is perhaps TRBD1 or TRBD2 (7 bases each). V lost 0 bases and J lost 0, with 18 bases in between. CDR1 and CDR2 (germline): DFQATT, SNEGSKA (reference sequence). The CDR3 consists of 18 residues. The CDR3 loop reads CSARDPRGGSRSYNEQFF. In nucleotides, the CDR3 is TGCAGTGCTAGAGATCCCAGGGGGGGGTCGCGCTCCTACAATGAGCAGTTCTTC.

This chain joins TRBV11-3 and TRBJ2-1; TRBD1 aligns across 7 bases. With 3 bases clipped from V and 6 bases from J, the junction kept 11 bases outside the gene matches. CDR1 and CDR2 from the germline V gene are SGHNT and YENEEA. This CDR3 comprises 16 residues. CDR3 loop: CASSFRTGARSNEQFF. The DNA of the CDR3 is TGTGCCAGCAGCTTCAGGACAGGCGCGCGGTCCAATGAGCAGTTCTTC.

The chain carries TRBV12-5 and TRBJ2-3; D call uncertain. Germline V lookup: CDR1 LGHNT, CDR2 FRNRAP. The germline V and J ends were trimmed by 6 bases and 5 bases, with 12 bases remaining between them. This CDR3 has 13 residues. CDR3 sequence reads: CASGNRPGDTQYF. The CDR3 bases are TGTGCTAGTGGCAACCGCCCTGGAGATACGCAGTATTTT.

DNA for the CDR3: TGTGCCAGCAGTGAAATCGCTGGGGAGGGCAATGAGCAGTTCTTC. Translation gives CASSEIAGEGNEQFF. The chain couples TRBV6-1 to TRBJ2-1, with 7 bases that match TRBD2. With 2 bases clipped from V and 6 bases from J, the junction kept 7 bases outside the gene matches. Germline loops: CDR1 MNHNS, CDR2 SASEGT. The CDR3 contains 15 residues.

Turning to this clonotype: A clone one base away is much larger, so this may be a read error. The chain couples TRBV28 to TRBJ2-5; D is unresolved. The J call may not be correct, given that the DNA end is closer to TRBJ2-7. Germline loops: CDR1 MDHEN, CDR2 SYDVKM. This CDR3 is built from 14 residues. The CDR3 here is CASRLGTSSAEQYF. CDR3 sequence (DNA): TGTGCCAGCAGGTTGGGAACAAGCTCAGCCGAGCAGTACTTC.

This clonotype was counted only a few times. This sequence joins TRBV24-1 and TRBJ1-5, with D unresolved. The V gene lost 2 bases and the J gene lost 11 bases, with 15 bases spanning the gap. Germline V gene sequence: CDR1 KGHDR, CDR2 SFDVKD. The CDR3 spans 14 residues. CDR3 DNA sequence: TGTGCCACCAGTGATTCCTCGACACCACGGGCCCAGCATTTT. Amino acid sequence: CATSDSSTPRAQHF.

Details on this clonotype: A read error may be the cause here, since a much bigger clone is one base away. The V and J genes are TRBV5-1 and TRBJ2-2, with D possibly being TRBD2 (6 bases). Germline CDR1 and CDR2: SGHRS and YFSETQ. The ends were cut back, 10 bases at V and 0 bases at J, with 13 bases in the middle. The CDR3 sequence is 14 residues long. The CDR3, as DNA: TGCGCCGCACAACTAGCCACGAACACCGGGGAGCTGTTTTTT. It encodes CAAQLATNTGELFF.

The V gene is TRBV4-1, the J gene TRBJ2-5, with 8 bases identical to TRBD1. CDR1 is MGHRA and CDR2 is YSYEKL in the germline V gene. V was clipped by 2 bases and J by 11 bases; unmatched bases: 16. CDR3 size: 16 residues. The chain's CDR3 is CASSQLDRGISREQYF. In nucleotides, the CDR3 is TGCGCCAGCAGCCAACTCGACAGGGGCATAAGTAGGGAGCAGTACTTC.

With respect to this clonotype: This may arise from a read error, as a much more abundant clone is one base away. The V and J genes are TRBV5-6 and TRBJ1-2; D is undetermined. The germline gives CDR1 SGHDT, CDR2 YYEEEE. The CDR3 has 16 amino acids. CDR3 in DNA: TGTGCCAGCAGCCTACGGATTCTGGGTGTTGGCTATAGCTACACCTTC. Protein product: CASSLRILGVGYSYTF.

The V call is TRBV20-1, the J call TRBJ2-7, with 9 bases fitting TRBD1. CDR3 length: 12 amino acids. Looked up from germline, CDR1 is DFQATT and CDR2 is SNEGSKA (reference sequence). V lost 5 bases, J lost 5 bases, and 4 bases stayed unmatched. CDR3 in amino acids: CSASDRGDEQYF. The DNA of the CDR3 is TGCAGTGCTTCTGACAGGGGGGACGAGCAGTACTTC.

The chain couples TRBV29-1 to TRBJ2-5, with D possibly being TRBD1 or TRBD2 (5 bases each). The CDR3 consists of 12 residues. Trimming pared 4 bases from V and 4 bases from J, leaving 10 bases between. Per the germline V gene, CDR1 is SQVTM and CDR2 is ANQGSEA. The CDR3 nucleotides are TGCAGCGTTGGGGACGGGATAGAGACCCAGTACTTC. Its translation: CSVGDGIETQYF. Full variable domain (remainder filled in from reference TRBV29-1 and TRBJ2-5): SAVISQKPSRDICQRGTSLTIQCQVDSQVTMMFWYRQQPGQSLTLIATANQGSEATYESGFVIDKFPISRPNLTFSTLTVSNMSPEDSSIYLCSVGDGIETQYFGPGTRLLVL.

Turning to this clonotype: With a much larger clone just one base away, this may be a read error. The V and J genes are TRBV7-8 and TRBJ2-7; 8 bases are a match to TRBD1. The germline CDR1 and CDR2 sequences are SGHVS and FQNEAQ. There are 15 residues in the CDR3. V lost 1 base, J lost 3 bases, and 5 bases stayed unmatched. The CDR3 is CASSLVGQGIYEQYF. The CDR3 coding sequence is TGTGCCAGCAGCTTAGTAGGACAGGGAATCTACGAGCAGTACTTC.

This clonotype was found once. The chain links TRBV29-1 to TRBJ2-1; 11 nucleotides agree with TRBD2. The junction had 14 bases not matched to a gene; V was cut back by 7 bases and J by 9 bases. Germline loops: CDR1 SQVTM, CDR2 ANQGSEA. The CDR3 runs to 15 residues. The chain's CDR3 is CSAEGTSGSRSEQFF. In DNA form, the CDR3 reads TGCAGCGCAGAGGGCACTAGCGGGAGCAGGAGTGAGCAGTTCTTC.

The rearrangement links TRBV12-3 or TRBV12-4 to TRBJ2-5; no firm D call. The CDR3 runs to 13 residues. The V end lost 6 bases, the J end lost 4 bases, and 12 bases lay between the germline ends. The CDR3 region has the DNA TGTGCCAGCAGCCTGGGGTTTATAGAGACCCAGTACTTC. Translated, it gives CASSLGFIETQYF.

This chain links TRBV20-1 with TRBJ2-1; D is undetermined. CDR1 is DFQATT and CDR2 is SNEGSKA in the germline V gene (reference sequence). The CDR3 covers 14 residues. Trimming took 1 base from V and 7 from J, leaving 14 bases between them. The CDR3: CSARVGATRNEQFF. Written as DNA, the CDR3 is TGCAGTGCTAGAGTCGGAGCGACGAGGAATGAGCAGTTCTTC.

Concerning this clonotype itself: Given a much more abundant clone one base away, this may be a read error. The chain uses TRBV7-9 and TRBJ1-6; tentatively, D is TRBD1 (5 bases). Germline V gives CDR1 SEHNR, CDR2 FQNEAQ (reference sequence). The CDR3 runs 14 residues. The CDR3 here is CASSSGTESSPPHF. The CDR3, as DNA: TGTGCCAGCAGCTCCGGGACGGAATCATCACCCCCCCACTTT.

The chain has TRBV5-1 and TRBJ2-7; D might be TRBD2 (6 bases). The germline V gene encodes CDR1 SGHRS and CDR2 YFSETQ. V lost 2 bases to trimming and J lost 4 bases, with 22 bases between them. The length of the CDR3 is 17 residues. The CDR3, as DNA: TGCGCCAGCAGCTTTGCGACTAGGCTGTTGAGCACTTACGAGCAGTACTTC. It translates to CASSFATRLLSTYEQYF.

This clonotype was counted at least ten times. The V gene is TRBV29-1, the J gene TRBJ2-1; 8 bases are shared with TRBD2. V shed 6 bases and J 3 bases; nucleotides not matched to a gene: 10. The CDR3 consists of 15 residues. Germline V lookup: CDR1 SQVTM, CDR2 ANQGSEA. The CDR3 DNA reads as TGCAGCGTATTAAGTAGCGGGAAACACTACAATGAGCAGTTCTTC. Protein: CSVLSSGKHYNEQFF.

In its sample, this clonotype was seen many times. The gene calls are TRBV5-1 and TRBJ1-2; perhaps TRBD1 as D (5 bases). The germline V and J ends were trimmed by 5 bases and 4 bases, with 18 bases remaining between them. Germline lookup yields CDR1 SGHRS and CDR2 YFSETQ. CDR3 length: 15 residues. CDR3 sequence: CASSRRGEYLYGYTF. The CDR3 DNA is TGCGCCAGCAGTCGAAGAGGGGAATACCTCTATGGCTACACCTTC.

This clonotype was found a few times. The rearrangement joins TRBV20-1 to TRBJ1-5; 10 bases are a match to TRBD1. V lost 6 bases, J lost 8 bases, and 10 bases stayed unmatched. The CDR3 is 14 residues long. CDR1 and CDR2 (germline): DFQATT, SNEGSKA (reference sequence). The CDR3 region has the DNA TGCAGTGCATGGGGGACAGGGGCGACGGAGCCCCAGCATTTT. Translating it yields CSAWGTGATEPQHF.

The V call is TRBV29-1, the J call TRBJ1-2, with D perhaps matching TRBD1 (6 bases). CDR3 size: 13 residues. With 7 bases removed from V and 3 bases from J, the gap between germline ends came to 15 bases. Germline V lookup: CDR1 SQVTM, CDR2 ANQGSEA. This chain's CDR3 is CSASTGFDYGYTF. CDR3 coding DNA: TGCAGCGCATCAACAGGGTTCGACTATGGCTACACCTTC.

The chain uses TRBV20-1 and TRBJ1-5; tentative D call: TRBD1 (5 bases). Germline values: CDR1 DFQATT, CDR2 SNEGSKA (reference sequence). There are 12 residues in the CDR3. Trimming cost V 5 bases and J 11 bases, with 16 bases left between them. CDR3 coding DNA: TGCAGTGCTTTCGCCCCTGGGGCAACCCAGCATTTT. It translates to CSAFAPGATQHF.

The chain joins TRBV15 to TRBJ1-2, with D uncertain. Trimming removed 1 base at V and 4 bases at J, with 10 bases between. The CDR3 extends over 14 amino acids. Looked up from germline, CDR1 is LNHNV and CDR2 is YYDKDF (reference sequence). The DNA of the CDR3 is TGTGCCACCAGCAGAGGGACCGAAACCTATGGCTACACCTTC. This encodes CATSRGTETYGYTF. The complete variable domain, with remaining parts taken from reference TRBV15 and TRBJ1-2, reads DAMVIQNPRYQVTQFGKPVTLSCSQTLNHNVMYWYQQKSSQAPKLLFHYYDKDFNNEADTPDNFQSRRPNTSFCFLDIRSPGLGDTAMYLCATSRGTETYGYTFGSGTRLTVV.

This chain uses TRBV4-1 with TRBJ1-2, with D unresolved. CDR3 length equals 16 residues. CDR1 and CDR2 (germline): MGHRA, YSYEKL. V lost 4 bases and J 3 bases, leaving 18 bases between the germline ends. CDR3 region: CASSRSSRSSDYGYTF. The DNA of the CDR3 is TGCGCCAGCAGCCGCAGCAGCAGGTCATCGGACTATGGCTACACCTTC.

The V call is TRBV9, the J call TRBJ2-2; TRBD1 aligns across 7 bases. The J segment lost 4 bases and the V segment lost 4 bases, leaving 10 bases of the junction unmatched. The CDR3 runs to 16 residues. Per germline, CDR1 SGDLS and CDR2 YYNGEE. CDR3 sequence (DNA): TGTGCCAGCAGCTCCCGGACAGGCGAAGGCACCGGGGAGCTGTTTTTT. It codes for CASSSRTGEGTGELFF. Drawing the rest from reference TRBV9 and TRBJ2-2, the complete variable domain is DSGVTQTPKHLITATGQRVTLRCSPRSGDLSVYWYQQSLDQGLQFLIQYYNGEERAKGNILERFSAQQFPDLHSELNLSSLELGDSALYFCASSSRTGEGTGELFFGEGSRLTVL.

This CDR3 reads CASKTTGDTEAFF. The CDR3 DNA is TGTGCCAGCAAGACGACAGGGGACACTGAAGCTTTCTTT. This sequence joins TRBV28 and TRBJ1-1, with 8 bases fitting TRBD1. V was pared by 7 bases and J by 3 bases, with 4 bases of the junction left unmatched. The CDR3 has 13 residues. Germline V lookup: CDR1 MDHEN, CDR2 SYDVKM.

The chain recombines TRBV21-1 with TRBJ1-5. TRBV21-1 is a known pseudogene. The CDR3 has 14 residues. The CDR3 loop is CASICVYSNQPQHF. The DNA for the CDR3 is TGTGCCAGCATTTGCGTCTATAGCAATCAGCCCCAGCATTTT.

The rearrangement links TRBV29-1 to TRBJ2-1, with 7 bases lining up with TRBD2. Germline CDR1 reads SQVTM; CDR2 reads ANQGSEA. The CDR3 has 16 amino acids. V trimming: 0 bases; J trimming: 5 bases; junction bases outside the gene matches: 10. The CDR3 nucleotides are TGCAGCGTTGAAGATTCCGGACGGGGGAGGGACAATGAGCAGTTCTTC. Translated, it gives CSVEDSGRGRDNEQFF.

This chain connects TRBV20-1 to TRBJ2-7, with TRBD2 matching 11 bases. V gave up 0 bases and J gave up 3 bases; unmatched junction bases: 4. This CDR3 spans 15 amino acids. The germline gives CDR1 DFQATT, CDR2 SNEGSKA (reference sequence). The CDR3 loop is CSARDPSGGIYEQYF. The CDR3 nucleotides read TGCAGTGCTAGAGACCCTAGCGGGGGGATCTACGAGCAGTACTTC.